These 30 T cell receptor beta chains were all obtained from the same sample, sequenced in a study of neoadjuvant nivolumab and ipilimumab in lung cancer. TCRdb keeps only in-frame clones here, not all; method: immunoSEQ multiplex PCR. The repertoire includes 30,000 to 35,000 clones, roughly 90% of them detected once, and 2% to 2.5% sits in the top ten. The sequencing here drew on peripheral blood, taken after neoadjuvant nivolumab, alone or with ipilimumab, at or shortly before surgery. The receptor set was obtained from an adult with non-small cell lung cancer.

The chain joins TRBV10-3 to TRBJ2-2; unclear D gene. Germline lookup yields CDR1 ENHRY and CDR2 SYGVKD. There are 14 residues in the CDR3. The ends were cut back, 2 bases at V and 7 bases at J, with 11 bases in the middle. CDR3 sequence: CAISELSGNGELFF. Written as DNA, the CDR3 is TGTGCCATCAGTGAGCTTTCGGGTAACGGGGAGCTGTTTTTT.

The chain joins TRBV2 to TRBJ1-2, with a weak D call TRBD1 (6 bases). V dropped 4 bases and J dropped 2 bases, with 11 bases sitting between them. This CDR3 comprises 14 residues. Germline lookup yields CDR1 SNHLY and CDR2 FYNNEI. In DNA, the CDR3 is TGTGCCAGCAGTGTGTCGGGGGGCAACTATGGCTACACCTTC. As protein: CASSVSGGNYGYTF.

The chain couples TRBV29-1 to TRBJ2-2; D unclear. Germline lookup yields CDR1 SQVTM and CDR2 ANQGSEA. V lost 4 bases, J lost 1 base, and 7 bases lay in between. The CDR3 totals 13 residues. The CDR3 protein is CSVAPGNTGELFF. DNA for the CDR3: TGCAGCGTTGCCCCTGGGAACACCGGGGAGCTGTTTTTT.

This chain uses TRBV20-1 with TRBJ1-1; D remains unclear. Trimming stripped 5 bases from V and 1 base from J, with 5 bases between. CDR1 is DFQATT and CDR2 is SNEGSKA in the germline V gene (reference sequence). The CDR3 contains 11 residues. The CDR3 DNA reads as TGCAGTGCTCTTAGGAACACTGAAGCTTTCTTT. It is translated as CSALRNTEAFF.

This chain connects TRBV5-6 to TRBJ1-1; weak D call: TRBD1 (5 bases). The CDR3 covers 14 residues. The ends were cut back, 3 bases at V and 1 base at J, with 10 bases in the middle. Germline-derived CDR1 and CDR2 are SGHDT and YYEEEE. The CDR3 here is CASSYEGRNTEAFF. CDR3 nucleotides: TGTGCCAGCAGCTACGAGGGGAGGAACACTGAAGCTTTCTTT.

This clone has more than one count but fewer than ten. V is TRBV10-3 and J is TRBJ1-4; D is unclear. Trimming cost V 5 bases and J 3 bases, with 7 bases left between them. Germline CDR1 reads ENHRY; CDR2 reads SYGVKD. The CDR3 contains 13 residues. The CDR3 DNA sequence: TGTGCCATCAGTTACGACGCTAATGAAAAACTGTTTTTT. Its translation: CAISYDANEKLFF.

The rearrangement joins TRBV7-8 to TRBJ2-3, with 13 bases lining up with TRBD2. V gave up 5 bases and J gave up 4 bases; unmatched junction bases: 6. This CDR3 has 16 residues. CDR1 and CDR2 (germline): SGHVS, FQNEAQ. CDR3 in amino acids: CASSQGLAGVSDTQYF. CDR3 DNA sequence: TGTGCCAGCAGCCAAGGACTAGCGGGAGTATCAGATACGCAGTATTTT. Supplemented by reference TRBV7-8 and TRBJ2-3, the full variable domain reads GAGVSQSPRYKVAKRGQDVALRCDPISGHVSLFWYQQALGQGPEFLTYFQNEAQLDKSGLPSDRFFAERPEGSVSTLKIQRTQQEDSAVYLCASSQGLAGVSDTQYFGPGTRLTVL.

DNA for the CDR3: TGCGCCAGCAGTCGGGGAGGGCAAGAGACCCAGTACTTC. Amino acids: CASSRGGQETQYF. V usage is TRBV10-2 and J usage is TRBJ2-5; 7 bases line up with TRBD2. The CDR3 covers 13 residues. V trimming: 5 bases; J trimming: 2 bases; junction bases outside the gene matches: 2. CDR1 is WSHSY, CDR2 SAAADI, per germline.

This clone showed up just once. V is TRBV5-1 and J is TRBJ2-6; possibly TRBD1 for D (6 bases). V shed 2 bases and J shed 14 bases, with 20 bases lying between them. This CDR3 has 15 amino acids. Germline assignment: CDR1 SGHRS and CDR2 YFSETQ. The CDR3 DNA reads as TGCGCCAGCAGCTTACCGGGACAATCGAAAGAACTCCTGACTTTC. This gives the protein CASSLPGQSKELLTF.

The V gene is TRBV6-1, the J gene TRBJ2-2; D not resolved. The germline gives CDR1 MNHNS, CDR2 SASEGT. The CDR3 extends over 14 amino acids. Trimming left V 10 bases short and J 4 bases short, with 16 bases between. CDR3 nucleotide sequence: TGTGCCACCTCTTCCTCGGTCGCCACCGGGGAGCTGTTTTTT. Protein: CATSSSVATGELFF.

The genes are TRBV9 and TRBJ2-2; D unclear. V gave up 0 bases and J gave up 8 bases, with 5 bases separating them. Per germline, CDR1 SGDLS and CDR2 YYNGEE. CDR3 length: 12 amino acids. Here the CDR3 DNA reads TGTGCCAGCAGCGTAGTGAGTGGGGAGCTGTTTTTT. Its translation is CASSVVSGELFF.

The rearrangement joins TRBV10-1 to TRBJ1-1; the match to TRBD1 covers 7 bases. From germline, CDR1 is WNHNN and CDR2 SYGVQD (reference sequence). Trimming removed 5 bases from V and 4 bases from J; junction bases left unmatched: 7. This CDR3 has 14 residues. CDR3 sequence (DNA): TGCGCCAGCAGTACGACAGGGTTGTCCACTGAAGCTTTCTTT. Its protein product is CASSTTGLSTEAFF.

The CDR3 DNA reads as TGCGCCAGCAGCTTGGTTGATAGTGGCCCCACTAGGTACGAGCAGTACTTC. Translation: CASSLVDSGPTRYEQYF. This chain uses TRBV5-1 with TRBJ2-7, with a possible D match to TRBD2 (5 bases). Trimming removed 0 bases from V and 4 bases from J, with 20 bases in between. From germline, CDR1 is SGHRS and CDR2 YFSETQ. The CDR3 contains 17 residues.

This clone was counted a single time. The V and J genes are TRBV5-1 and TRBJ2-1, with 14 bases aligning to TRBD2. CDR3 length: 16 amino acids. Trimming took 4 bases from V and 7 from J; bases not matched to a gene: 7. In germline, CDR1 is SGHRS, CDR2 YFSETQ. The CDR3 coding sequence is TGCGCCAGCAGCACGGGACTAGCGGGAGTTGCTAATGAGCAGTTCTTC. Translated, it gives CASSTGLAGVANEQFF. Based on the CDR3 plus reference TRBV5-1 and TRBJ2-1, the full variable domain is KAGVTQTPRYLIKTRGQQVTLSCSPISGHRSVSWYQQTPGQGLQFLFEYFSETQRNKGNFPGRFSGRQFSNSRSEMNVSTLELGDSALYLCASSTGLAGVANEQFFGPGTRLTVL.

The genes are TRBV29-1 and TRBJ2-2, with D unresolved. The germline V gene encodes CDR1 SQVTM and CDR2 ANQGSEA. The CDR3 contains 14 residues. Trimming removed 4 bases at V and 1 base at J, with 10 bases between. CDR3 residues: CSVAHRGNTGELFF. DNA for the CDR3: TGCAGCGTTGCCCACAGAGGGAACACCGGGGAGCTGTTTTTT.

CDR3 protein: CASSPRDRGDGYTF. CDR3 DNA sequence: TGTGCCAGCAGCCCCCGGGACAGGGGGGATGGCTACACCTTC. The chain employs TRBV9 and TRBJ1-2; the match to TRBD1 covers 11 bases. Germline V gene data show CDR1 as SGDLS and CDR2 as YYNGEE. The V segment lost 4 bases and the J segment 6 bases; nucleotides outside the gene matches: 5. The CDR3 spans 14 residues. Full variable domain (missing parts from reference TRBV9 and TRBJ1-2): DSGVTQTPKHLITATGQRVTLRCSPRSGDLSVYWYQQSLDQGLQFLIQYYNGEERAKGNILERFSAQQFPDLHSELNLSSLELGDSALYFCASSPRDRGDGYTFGSGTRLTVV.

This chain connects TRBV10-1 to TRBJ1-2; the match to TRBD1 covers 7 bases. CDR3 length equals 19 residues. J lost 0 bases, V lost 0 bases, and 13 bases had no gene match. CDR1 and CDR2 (germline): WNHNN, SYGVQD (reference sequence). The CDR3 loop reads CASSESPSTDRHPNYGYTF. CDR3 bases: TGCGCCAGCAGTGAGTCCCCGTCTACGGACAGGCACCCTAACTATGGCTACACCTTC.

V is TRBV2 and J is TRBJ2-7; a weak D match, TRBD1 (7 bases). V was clipped by 8 bases and J by 3 bases, with 14 bases between them. There are 13 residues in the CDR3. CDR1 is SNHLY, CDR2 FYNNEI, per germline. DNA for the CDR3: TGTGCCAGCGCGGGACAGACATACTACGAGCAGTACTTC. Protein product: CASAGQTYYEQYF.

This chain uses TRBV6-5 with TRBJ2-7; 10 nucleotides match TRBD2. The CDR3 has 14 amino acids. Germline V gene lookup returns CDR1 MNHEY and CDR2 SVGAGI. The ends lost 6 bases at V and 6 bases at J; junction bases unmatched: 8. CDR3 bases: TGTGCCAGCAGCCGATCTAGCGGGAGAACCGAGCAGTACTTC. It translates to CASSRSSGRTEQYF.

The gene calls are TRBV7-9 and TRBJ1-5; D remains unclear. Germline V lookup: CDR1 SEHNR, CDR2 FQNEAQ (reference sequence). The CDR3 length is 14 residues. The ends were cut back, 5 bases at V and 6 bases at J, with 14 bases in the middle. The CDR3: CASSPQGRSQPQHF. For the CDR3, the DNA is TGTGCCAGCAGCCCTCAAGGGAGGAGTCAGCCCCAGCATTTT.

V is TRBV10-2 and J is TRBJ1-4; no clear D. There are 13 residues in the CDR3. V lost 6 bases to trimming and J lost 8 bases, with 13 bases between them. Germline CDR1 WSHSY, CDR2 SAAADI. The CDR3 bases are TGCGCCAGCAGAGGGCCTCCTGAGGAAAAACTGTTTTTT. As protein: CASRGPPEEKLFF.

The chain uses TRBV9 and TRBJ1-2, with D tentatively TRBD1 (5 bases). The CDR3 is 18 residues long. Trimming left V 4 bases short and J 2 bases short, with 24 bases between. Germline V lookup: CDR1 SGDLS, CDR2 YYNGEE. The CDR3 nucleotides read TGTGCCAGCAGCCCCCACGGGGCCAGGAAGGAATTGAACTATGGCTACACCTTC. It translates to CASSPHGARKELNYGYTF.

The genes are TRBV11-2 and TRBJ2-7; D is unresolved. Germline V CDR1 and CDR2: SGHAT, FQNNGV. V was clipped by 4 bases and J by 3 bases, with 7 bases between them. The CDR3 sequence is 12 residues long. CDR3 in amino acids: CASSSDIYEQYF. The CDR3 coding sequence is TGTGCCAGCAGCTCGGATATCTACGAGCAGTACTTC.

The V call is TRBV9, the J call TRBJ1-5; no clear D. The CDR3 extends over 14 amino acids. Trimming took off 2 bases at V and 1 base at J, with 7 bases between the two ends. Germline V lookup: CDR1 SGDLS, CDR2 YYNGEE. CDR3 nucleotide sequence: TGTGCCAGCAGCGTGGCCGGGAGCAATCAGCCCCAGCATTTT. Protein product: CASSVAGSNQPQHF.

The V gene is TRBV11-3, the J gene TRBJ1-1; D remains ambiguous. This CDR3 spans 12 amino acids. With 3 bases removed from V and 3 bases from J, the gap between germline ends came to 5 bases. Germline V gives CDR1 SGHNT, CDR2 YENEEA. The CDR3 here is CASSLRDTEAFF. In nucleotides, the CDR3 is TGTGCCAGCAGCTTGCGGGACACTGAAGCTTTCTTT.

This clone came up once. CDR3: CASSSGVDTEAFF. CDR3 nucleotide sequence: TGTGCCAGCAGCTCGGGGGTTGACACTGAAGCTTTCTTT. This chain joins TRBV27 and TRBJ1-1, with D perhaps TRBD1 (5 bases). The germline V and J ends were trimmed by 6 bases and 3 bases, with 11 bases remaining between them. Germline CDR1 reads MNHEY; CDR2 reads SMNVEV (reference sequence). The CDR3 is 13 amino acids.

This chain links TRBV25-1 with TRBJ2-2; D perhaps matches TRBD2 (7 bases). The CDR3 runs 17 residues. Germline V gives CDR1 MGHDK, CDR2 SYGVNS. Between the trimmed V and J ends, which lost 1 base and 4 bases, there was a span of 16 bases. CDR3 coding DNA: TGTGCCAGCAGTGAATTGGGCGGGGGCTATGGCACCGGGGAGCTGTTTTTT. Translation gives CASSELGGGYGTGELFF.

The chain has TRBV29-1 and TRBJ1-1; 9 bases map to TRBD1. V shed 5 bases and J 1 base; nucleotides not matched to a gene: 14. The V gene's germline CDR1 is SQVTM and CDR2 ANQGSEA. There are 17 residues in the CDR3. The CDR3 here is CSVSRTFPGQGNTEAFF. CDR3 nucleotides: TGCAGCGTTAGTCGTACCTTCCCGGGACAGGGGAACACTGAAGCTTTCTTT. The whole variable domain, remainder taken from reference TRBV29-1 and TRBJ1-1, is SAVISQKPSRDICQRGTSLTIQCQVDSQVTMMFWYRQQPGQSLTLIATANQGSEATYESGFVIDKFPISRPNLTFSTLTVSNMSPEDSSIYLCSVSRTFPGQGNTEAFFGQGTRLTVV.

The chain links TRBV5-1 to TRBJ2-7; maybe TRBD1 (5 bases). The V and J ends lost 0 bases and 2 bases respectively, with 12 bases between them. This CDR3 is built from 15 residues. Looked up from germline, CDR1 is SGHRS and CDR2 is YFSETQ. The CDR3 bases are TGCGCCAGCAGCTTGGAGGCGGACAAGCCCTACGAGCAGTACTTC. Translation gives CASSLEADKPYEQYF.

V is TRBV5-1 and J is TRBJ2-3; tentative D call: TRBD2 (5 bases). CDR3 length equals 15 residues. V lost 2 bases to trimming and J lost 0 bases, with 10 bases between them. Germline values: CDR1 SGHRS, CDR2 YFSETQ. CDR3 sequence reads: CASSFEDSSTDTQYF. CDR3 DNA sequence: TGCGCCAGCAGCTTTGAGGACTCTAGCACAGATACGCAGTATTTT.